One and the same sample provided the 18 T cell receptor beta chains below, sequenced in a study of control samples from healthy donors and cancer patients. Assay: immunoSEQ multiplex PCR; the TCRdb copy retains only in-frame clones and omits some. The data show about 160,000 clones, approximately 93% seen once. Material: blood. These receptors all stem from a woman aged 40 to 50 in good health.

The chain links TRBV19 to TRBJ2-5; D is perhaps TRBD2 (5 bases). Deletions cut 7 bases from V and 3 bases from J, with 15 bases between. The CDR3 totals 14 residues. Looked up from germline, CDR1 is LNHDA and CDR2 is SQIVND (reference sequence). The CDR3 protein is CASNRGSSEETQYF. The DNA for the CDR3 is TGTGCCAGTAACCGGGGTTCGTCGGAAGAGACCCAGTACTTC.

This clone has only a few counts. V is TRBV14 and J is TRBJ1-2; no clear D gene. V dropped 4 bases and J dropped 4 bases, with 22 bases sitting between them. CDR1 SGHDN and CDR2 FVKESK come from the germline V gene. CDR3 size: 17 residues. Here the CDR3 DNA reads TGTGCCAGCAGCCCTCAAGCGCCTCGGAGAACACTCTATGGCTACACCTTC. It encodes CASSPQAPRRTLYGYTF.

The chain employs TRBV4-3 and TRBJ2-1; 7 bases fit TRBD1. Germline assignment: CDR1 LGHNA and CDR2 YSLEER. The V and J ends lost 5 bases and 6 bases, in that order; junction bases with no gene match: 4. This CDR3 contains 13 residues. The DNA for the CDR3 is TGCGCCAGCAGCGGCCGGGACAGCAATGAGCAGTTCTTC. It is translated as CASSGRDSNEQFF.

The chain joins TRBV5-1 to TRBJ1-1, with 12 bases matching TRBD1. This CDR3 contains 15 residues. Per the germline V gene, CDR1 is SGHRS and CDR2 is YFSETQ. J gave up 7 bases and V 1 base, and 5 bases lay outside the gene matches. The DNA for the CDR3 is TGCGCCAGCAGCTTGTGGGGACAGGGGGCGAGTGAAGCTTTCTTT. Amino acids: CASSLWGQGASEAFF.

The chain combines TRBV29-1 with TRBJ2-7, with 7 bases aligning to TRBD2. The germline gives CDR1 SQVTM, CDR2 ANQGSEA. The CDR3 is 14 residues long. V dropped 7 bases and J dropped 2; count of bases not matched to a gene: 11. CDR3 coding DNA: TGCAGCGCCGTCAGTTGGGCGGGAGCCTACGAGCAGTACTTC. Translation gives CSAVSWAGAYEQYF.

The CDR3 sequence: CASSPGLAEETQYF. CDR3 nucleotides: TGTGCCAGCAGCCCGGGACTAGCGGAGGAGACCCAGTACTTC. V and J are TRBV7-2 and TRBJ2-5, with TRBD2 matching over 11 bases. This CDR3 contains 14 residues. Germline-derived CDR1 and CDR2 are SGHTA and FQGNSA. V lost 5 bases, J lost 5 bases, and 4 bases stayed unmatched.

As concerns this clone: This sample includes further DNA sequences coding for the same CDR3. The chain recombines TRBV10-3 with TRBJ2-2; 9 bases line up with TRBD1. The V segment lost 6 bases and the J segment 0 bases; nucleotides outside the gene matches: 2. This CDR3 is 15 amino acids long. CDR1 and CDR2 from the germline V gene are ENHRY and SYGVKD. Here the CDR3 reads CAIRGQGANTGELFF. The CDR3 bases are TGTGCCATCAGGGGACAGGGCGCGAACACCGGGGAGCTGTTTTTT.

This chain uses TRBV6-5 with TRBJ1-1, with a weak D call TRBD1 (5 bases). Trimming took 2 bases from V and 12 from J, leaving 19 bases between them. Germline assignment: CDR1 MNHEY and CDR2 SVGAGI. The CDR3 runs to 14 residues. In DNA form, the CDR3 reads TGTGCCAGCAGTTACACATCTACCCGGGGGGATACTTTCTTT. Protein product: CASSYTSTRGDTFF.

The chain carries TRBV20-1 and TRBJ2-7; D gene uncertain. Germline loops: CDR1 DFQATT, CDR2 SNEGSKA (reference sequence). V was clipped by 2 bases and J by 2 bases, with 4 bases between them. The CDR3 extends over 11 amino acids. The CDR3 coding sequence is TGCAGTGCTAGAAAAACCTACGAGCAGTACTTC. Amino acid sequence: CSARKTYEQYF.

The chain combines TRBV12-3 or TRBV12-4 with TRBJ1-1; TRBD1 agrees at 7 bases. V shed 6 bases and J 5 bases; nucleotides not matched to a gene: 3. The CDR3 extends over 12 amino acids. The CDR3 here is CASSQGGTEAFF. The CDR3 DNA reads as TGTGCCAGCAGCCAGGGGGGTACTGAAGCTTTCTTT.

The chain has TRBV3-1 (or the pseudogene TRBV3-2) and TRBJ1-1; no clear D. V was shortened by 1 base and J by 0 bases, with 6 bases between the two germline ends. The CDR3 runs to 14 residues. Per the germline V gene, CDR1 is LGHDT and CDR2 is YNNKEL (reference sequence). The CDR3 here is CASSQGLVNTEAFF. The CDR3, as DNA: TGTGCCAGCAGCCAAGGATTGGTGAACACTGAAGCTTTCTTT.

V usage is TRBV5-4 and J usage is TRBJ2-3, with unresolved D. The V gene lost 4 bases and the J gene lost 2 bases, with 20 bases spanning the gap. The CDR3 extends over 17 amino acids. Germline CDR1 is SGHNT and CDR2 is YYREEE (reference sequence). The CDR3 DNA reads as TGTGCCAGCAGCAGCCCCGGCATGGGGTTTACCACAGATACGCAGTATTTT. As protein: CASSSPGMGFTTDTQYF.

This sequence joins TRBV6-5 and TRBJ1-2; tentatively, D is TRBD1 (5 bases). Germline lookup yields CDR1 MNHEY and CDR2 SVGAGI. With 0 bases removed from V and 7 bases from J, the gap between germline ends came to 12 bases. The CDR3 length is 14 residues. CDR3 residues: CASSYSGRESGYTF. The CDR3 DNA follows: TGTGCCAGCAGTTACTCTGGCAGGGAGAGTGGCTACACCTTC.

This clone occurred once. The V gene is TRBV6-4, the J gene TRBJ1-2, with 9 bases that match TRBD1. Per germline, CDR1 MRHNA and CDR2 SNTAGT. J gave up 5 bases and V 0 bases, and 10 bases lay outside the gene matches. This CDR3 is built from 17 residues. The CDR3 bases are TGTGCCAGCAGTGACTCAATTGGGACAGGGATCGAGTATGGCTACACCTTC. Translated, it gives CASSDSIGTGIEYGYTF.

This clone was seen once. The V and J genes are TRBV9 and TRBJ2-3; D might be TRBD2 (5 bases). The CDR3 is 17 amino acids. Germline CDR1 is SGDLS and CDR2 is YYNGEE. V was shortened by 0 bases and J by 2 bases, with 16 bases between the two germline ends. CDR3 residues: CASSVERFAGDTDTQYF. The DNA for the CDR3 is TGTGCCAGCAGCGTAGAGCGGTTCGCGGGTGACACAGATACGCAGTATTTT.

This chain's CDR3 is CSTRRAGAEAFF. In nucleotides, the CDR3 is TGCAGCACCCGGAGAGCGGGGGCTGAAGCTTTCTTT. This chain uses TRBV29-1 with TRBJ1-1; D is possibly TRBD1 (5 bases). The CDR3 is made up of 12 amino acids. CDR1 SQVTM and CDR2 ANQGSEA come from the germline V gene. V was shortened by 8 bases and J by 6 bases, with 16 bases between the two germline ends. Looking up the rest from reference TRBV29-1 and TRBJ1-1 gives the full variable domain: SAVISQKPSRDICQRGTSLTIQCQVDSQVTMMFWYRQQPGQSLTLIATANQGSEATYESGFVIDKFPISRPNLTFSTLTVSNMSPEDSSIYLCSTRRAGAEAFFGQGTRLTVV.

V usage is TRBV11-2 and J usage is TRBJ1-2; a weak D match, TRBD1 (5 bases). This CDR3 region has 15 residues. Germline-derived CDR1 and CDR2 are SGHAT and FQNNGV. V was cut by 0 bases and J by 4 bases, with 12 bases left in between. The CDR3 coding sequence is TGTGCCAGCAGCTTAGATCGACAGAGCTTCTATGGCTACACCTTC. Translating gives CASSLDRQSFYGYTF.

This chain joins TRBV7-6 and TRBJ1-1; TRBD1 matches 8 bases. V trimming: 0 bases; J trimming: 3 bases; junction bases outside the gene matches: 6. Germline values: CDR1 SGHVS, CDR2 FNYEAQ. CDR3 size: 16 residues. CDR3 residues: CASSLAPGGRDTEAFF. CDR3 coding DNA: TGTGCCAGCAGCTTAGCTCCAGGGGGCAGGGACACTGAAGCTTTCTTT.